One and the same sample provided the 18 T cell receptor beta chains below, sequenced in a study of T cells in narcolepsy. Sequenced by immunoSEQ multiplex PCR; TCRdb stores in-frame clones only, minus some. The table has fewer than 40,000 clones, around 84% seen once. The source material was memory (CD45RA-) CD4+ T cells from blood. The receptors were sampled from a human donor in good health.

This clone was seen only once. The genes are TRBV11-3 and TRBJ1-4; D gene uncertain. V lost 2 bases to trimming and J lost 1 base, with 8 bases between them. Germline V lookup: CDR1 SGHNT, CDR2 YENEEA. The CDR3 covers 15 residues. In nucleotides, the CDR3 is TGTGCCAGCAGCTTACAGGCAGGAACTAATGAAAAACTGTTTTTT. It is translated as CASSLQAGTNEKLFF.

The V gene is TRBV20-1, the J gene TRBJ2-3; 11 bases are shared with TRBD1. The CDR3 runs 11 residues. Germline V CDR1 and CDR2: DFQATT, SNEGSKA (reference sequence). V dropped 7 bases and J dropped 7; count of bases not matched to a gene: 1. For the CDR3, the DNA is TGCAGTGGGGACAGGGGGAATACGCAGTATTTT. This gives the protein CSGDRGNTQYF.

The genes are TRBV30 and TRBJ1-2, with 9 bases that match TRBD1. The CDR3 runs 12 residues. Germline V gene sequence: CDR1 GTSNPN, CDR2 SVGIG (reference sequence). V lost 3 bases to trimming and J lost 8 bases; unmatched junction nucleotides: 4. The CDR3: CAWSRQGDGYTF. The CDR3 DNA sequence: TGTGCCTGGAGCCGACAGGGGGACGGCTACACCTTC.

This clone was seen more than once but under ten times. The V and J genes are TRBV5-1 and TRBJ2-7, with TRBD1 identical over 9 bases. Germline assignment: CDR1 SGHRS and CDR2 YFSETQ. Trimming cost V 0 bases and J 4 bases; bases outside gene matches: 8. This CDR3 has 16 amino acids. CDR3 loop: CASSLAGTGRLYEQYF. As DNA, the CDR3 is TGCGCCAGCAGCTTGGCCGGGACAGGGCGCCTGTACGAGCAGTACTTC. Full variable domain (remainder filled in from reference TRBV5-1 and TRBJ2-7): KAGVTQTPRYLIKTRGQQVTLSCSPISGHRSVSWYQQTPGQGLQFLFEYFSETQRNKGNFPGRFSGRQFSNSRSEMNVSTLELGDSALYLCASSLAGTGRLYEQYFGPGTRLTVT.

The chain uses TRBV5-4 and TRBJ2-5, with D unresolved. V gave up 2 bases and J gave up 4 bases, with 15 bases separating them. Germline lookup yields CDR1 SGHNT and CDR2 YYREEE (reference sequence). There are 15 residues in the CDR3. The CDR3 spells CASSLSTRMLETQYF. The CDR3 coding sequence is TGTGCCAGCAGCTTATCGACACGAATGTTAGAGACCCAGTACTTC.

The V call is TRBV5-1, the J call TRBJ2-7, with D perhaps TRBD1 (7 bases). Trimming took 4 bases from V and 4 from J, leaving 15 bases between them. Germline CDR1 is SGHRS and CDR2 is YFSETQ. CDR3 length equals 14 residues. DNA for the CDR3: TGCGCCAGCAGCGGCGAGGAGGGGGCTTACGAGCAGTACTTC. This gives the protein CASSGEEGAYEQYF.

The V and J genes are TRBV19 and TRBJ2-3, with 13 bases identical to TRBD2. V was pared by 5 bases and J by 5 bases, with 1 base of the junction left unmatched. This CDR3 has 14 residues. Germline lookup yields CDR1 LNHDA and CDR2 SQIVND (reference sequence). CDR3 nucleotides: TGTGCCAGTAGTTGGACTAGCGGGAGAGATACGCAGTATTTT. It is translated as CASSWTSGRDTQYF.

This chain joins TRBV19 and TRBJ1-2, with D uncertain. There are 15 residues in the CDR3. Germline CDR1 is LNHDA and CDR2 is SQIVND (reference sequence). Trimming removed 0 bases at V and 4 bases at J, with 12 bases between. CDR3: CASSIDLGRSYGYTF. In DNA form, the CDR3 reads TGTGCCAGTAGTATAGATCTCGGCCGAAGCTATGGCTACACCTTC.

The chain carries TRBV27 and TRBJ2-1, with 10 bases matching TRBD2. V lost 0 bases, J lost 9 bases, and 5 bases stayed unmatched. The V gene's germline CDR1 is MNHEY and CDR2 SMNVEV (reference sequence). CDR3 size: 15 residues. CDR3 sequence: CASSLSSLAGREQFF. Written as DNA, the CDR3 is TGTGCCAGCAGTTTATCGTCACTAGCGGGGCGTGAGCAGTTCTTC.

CDR3 amino acids: CASKESSGNTIYF. Written as DNA, the CDR3 is TGTGCCAGCAAAGAGAGCTCTGGAAACACCATATATTTT. The chain recombines TRBV10-3 with TRBJ1-3, with D unresolved. Per the germline V gene, CDR1 is ENHRY and CDR2 is SYGVKD. V lost 10 bases and J 0 bases, leaving 10 bases between the germline ends. This CDR3 has 13 amino acids.

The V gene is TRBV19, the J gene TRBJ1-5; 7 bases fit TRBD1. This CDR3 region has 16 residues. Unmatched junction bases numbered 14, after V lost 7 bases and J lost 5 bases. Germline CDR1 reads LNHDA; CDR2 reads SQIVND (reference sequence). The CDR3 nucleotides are TGTGCCAGTAAGAGGTCCAGCGACAGGGAAGATCAGCCCCAGCATTTT. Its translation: CASKRSSDREDQPQHF. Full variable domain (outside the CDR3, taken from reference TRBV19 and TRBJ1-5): DGGITQSPKYLFRKEGQNVTLSCEQNLNHDAMYWYRQDPGQGLRLIYYSQIVNDFQKGDIAEGYSVSREKKESFPLTVTSAQKNPTAFYLCASKRSSDREDQPQHFGDGTRLSIL.

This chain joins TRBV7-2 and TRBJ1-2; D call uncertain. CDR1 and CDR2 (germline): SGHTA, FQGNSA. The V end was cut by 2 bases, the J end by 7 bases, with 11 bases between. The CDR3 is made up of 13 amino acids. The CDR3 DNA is TGTGCCAGCAGCTTACATGGCTCTGGTGGCTACACCTTC. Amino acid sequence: CASSLHGSGGYTF.

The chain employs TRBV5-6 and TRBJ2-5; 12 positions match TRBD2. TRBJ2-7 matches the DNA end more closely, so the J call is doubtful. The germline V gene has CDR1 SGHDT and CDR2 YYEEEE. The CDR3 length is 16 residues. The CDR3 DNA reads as TGTGCCAGCAGCACCGTCCGACTAGCGGGAGAATACGAGCAGTACTTC. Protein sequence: CASSTVRLAGEYEQYF.

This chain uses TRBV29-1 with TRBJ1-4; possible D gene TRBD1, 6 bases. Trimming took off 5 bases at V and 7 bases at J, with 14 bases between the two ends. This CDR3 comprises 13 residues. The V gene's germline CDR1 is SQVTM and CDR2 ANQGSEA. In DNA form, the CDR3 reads TGCAGCGTTATGACACGAGGGGGTGAAAAACTGTTTTTT. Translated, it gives CSVMTRGGEKLFF.

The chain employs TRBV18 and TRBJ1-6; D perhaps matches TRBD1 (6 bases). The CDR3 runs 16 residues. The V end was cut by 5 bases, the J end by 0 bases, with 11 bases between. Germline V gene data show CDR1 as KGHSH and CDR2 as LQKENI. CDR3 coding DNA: TGTGCCAGCTCAAGGACAGAAAGCTCCTATAATTCACCCCTCCACTTT. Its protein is CASSRTESSYNSPLHF.

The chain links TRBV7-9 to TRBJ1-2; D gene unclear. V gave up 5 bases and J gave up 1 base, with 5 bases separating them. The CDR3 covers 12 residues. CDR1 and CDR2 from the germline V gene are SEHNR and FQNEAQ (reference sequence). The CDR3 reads CASSDDNYGYTF. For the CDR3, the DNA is TGTGCCAGCAGCGACGATAACTATGGCTACACCTTC.

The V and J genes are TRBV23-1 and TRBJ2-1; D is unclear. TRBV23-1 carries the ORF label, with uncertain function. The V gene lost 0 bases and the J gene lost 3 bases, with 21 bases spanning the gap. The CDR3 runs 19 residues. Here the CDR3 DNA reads TGCGCCAGCAGTCAATCGAACAGTTGGGGTAGAGGTAGCTACAATGAGCAGTTCTTC. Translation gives CASSQSNSWGRGSYNEQFF.

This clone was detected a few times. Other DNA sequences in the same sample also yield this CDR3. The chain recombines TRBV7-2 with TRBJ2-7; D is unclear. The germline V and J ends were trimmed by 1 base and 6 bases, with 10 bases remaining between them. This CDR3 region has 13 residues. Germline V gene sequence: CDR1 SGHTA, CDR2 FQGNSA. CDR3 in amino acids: CASSLDFLREQYF. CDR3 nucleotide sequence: TGTGCCAGCAGCTTAGACTTCTTGCGCGAGCAGTACTTC.